This TCR beta chain was sequenced for a study of T cells in Graves' hyperthyroidism and ophthalmopathy. The overall study: Prior to any treatment, at the point of initial diagnosis, peripheral blood was collected. The study, taken as a whole, reports: It was a median 6.5 months before onset that the model predicted ophthalmopathy.

Researchers amplified the TCR beta CDR3 regions from RNA transcripts. The study used the HTBI primer set for a first-round RT-PCR of the TCR CDR3. TCRdb fed the multiplex PCR reads into MiXCR, producing one record per CDR3 protein. The sample yields 300,000 to 450,000 distinct CDR3 sequences, roughly 17% seen once. Blood dates from first hyperthyroidism diagnosis, before any ophthalmopathy symptoms. Comments on this clonotype: Its target is not known.

The CDR3 length is 15 residues. V shed 3 bases and J shed 2 bases, with 11 bases lying between them. Sequencing was performed on blood. The chain links TRBV12-3 or TRBV12-4 to TRBJ1-5; no clear D. The clonotype was recovered from a woman aged 25-40 years with Graves' hyperthyroidism that later progressed to Graves' ophthalmopathy. CDR3 in DNA: TGTGCCAGCAGTTTTCAAGGGAATGGCAATCAGCCCCAGCATTTT. Protein sequence: CASSFQGNGNQPQHF.